These T cell receptor beta chains were read from a single sample in a study of radiation and T cells in renal cell carcinoma. Here immunoSEQ multiplex PCR was the method, and the copy in TCRdb shows in-frame clones only, minus some. This sample has around 46,000 clones, with roughly 84% found just once. Sequences were derived from blood, sampled from a patient whose treatment included radiotherapy and nephrectomy. These receptors originate from a woman in her 70s with renal cell carcinoma. The CDR3 runs from the conserved cysteine through the conserved F or W. D genes are given only for firm matches. Where a row states a size, it is once, few, many or the class of an expanded clone; other rows omit it.

clone_size j_call d_call v_call cdr3_nt cdr3_aa
NA TRBJ1-1 TRBD1 TRBV19 TGTGCCAGTAGTATTTCCGGGACAGGGGGGACTGAAGCTTTCTTT CASSISGTGGTEAFF
once TRBJ2-5 TRBD2 TRBV9 TGTGCCAGCAGCGCCGGACTAGCGGACAGGCAGACCCAGTACTTC CASSAGLADRQTQYF
NA TRBJ2-7 NA TRBV6-1 TGTGCCAGCTTGACCCACTACGAGCAGTACTTC CASLTHYEQYF
once TRBJ1-4 NA TRBV6-5 TGTGCCAGCAGTTACTCCGGGGCCTTTAATGAAAAACTGTTTTTT CASSYSGAFNEKLFF
NA TRBJ1-2 NA TRBV18 TGTGCCAGCTCATTTTCGGACGGTAACTATGGCTACACCTTC CASSFSDGNYGYTF
NA TRBJ2-2 TRBD1 TRBV19 TGTGCCAGTAGTATCGCCCTGCAGGGGGCCTGGGAGCTGTTTTTT CASSIALQGAWELFF
few TRBJ2-2 NA TRBV7-9 TGTGCCGCCTCGGGGCCTCTTAACACCGGGGAGCTGTTTTTT CAASGPLNTGELFF
NA TRBJ2-7 TRBD2 TRBV11-2 TGTGCCAGCAGCCAAACTAGCGGGAGGGACTACGAGCAGTACTTC CASSQTSGRDYEQYF
NA TRBJ2-1 TRBD2 TRBV4-2 TGTGCCAGCAGCCAAGATAAGACTAGCGGTTCTGAGCAGTTCTTC CASSQDKTSGSEQFF
NA TRBJ2-7 TRBD2 TRBV12-5 TGTGCTAGTGGTTTGCCCCGACTAGCGGGAGCCCCTGAGCAGTACTTC CASGLPRLAGAPEQYF
NA TRBJ1-3 TRBD1 TRBV9 TGTGCCAGCAGCGTGGAGGGGGCGGGTGGAAACACCATATATTTT CASSVEGAGGNTIYF
NA TRBJ1-1 TRBD1 TRBV5-4 TGTGCCAGCAGTGGGACAGGAGTGAACACTGAAGCTTTCTTT CASSGTGVNTEAFF
NA TRBJ1-1 TRBD1 TRBV7-2 TGTGCCAGCAGCCAAGGGGGCGCCGGGAACACTGAAGCTTTCTTT CASSQGGAGNTEAFF
NA TRBJ2-7 NA TRBV9 TGTGCCAGCAGCGTAGGGGCAGGGAAATCCTACGAGCAGTACTTC CASSVGAGKSYEQYF
NA TRBJ2-7 NA TRBV4-2 TGTGCCAGCAGCCCAGGATCGAGGAGCTCCTACGAGCAGTACTTC CASSPGSRSSYEQYF
once TRBJ1-2 TRBD1 TRBV6-5 TGTGCCAGCAGTTACTCCCTCCGGGACAGCCCGAGGGGCTACACCTTC CASSYSLRDSPRGYTF
NA TRBJ2-5 TRBD2 TRBV6-5 TGTGCCAGCAGTTACGGGCACGGGACTAGGGGAGAGACCCAGTACTTC CASSYGHGTRGETQYF
NA TRBJ2-6 TRBD1 TRBV5-8 TGTGCCAGCAGCCCCTTCAGGGGGCCCTTAGGGGCCAACGTCCTGACTTTC CASSPFRGPLGANVLTF
NA TRBJ1-2 NA TRBV5-4 TGTGCCAGCAGCCCATACGTAAGGGTCGAGGTGGGGGGCTACACCTTC CASSPYVRVEVGGYTF
NA TRBJ2-1 NA TRBV20-1 TGCAGTGCTAGGAATCGGAGGGAACGGTTCTTC CSARNRRERFF
NA TRBJ1-4 TRBD1 TRBV10-3 TGTGCCATCAGTGGAGGACAGGGAAGTGAAAAACTGTTTTTT CAISGGQGSEKLFF
NA TRBJ1-2 TRBD1 TRBV9 TGTGCCAGCAGCCGACAGGGTAATGGCTACACCTTC CASSRQGNGYTF
NA TRBJ2-2 TRBD2 TRBV5-1 TGCGCCAGCAGCCTAGCGGGACAGAACACCGGGGAGCTGTTTTTT CASSLAGQNTGELFF
NA TRBJ2-5 TRBD1 TRBV7-9 TGTGCCAGCAGCCTAGCCCGAGGGACAGGGGCTAAAGAGACCCAGTACTTC CASSLARGTGAKETQYF
NA TRBJ2-1 TRBD2 TRBV11-2 TGTGCCAGCAGCTTAACCTCATGGACTAGCGGAAACTACAATGAGCAGTTCTTC CASSLTSWTSGNYNEQFF
NA TRBJ2-3 TRBD2 TRBV7-2 TGTGCCAGCAGTCCAAGGGAGCTATTTAGCGGGGATGGTTGTTTT CASSPRELFSGDGCF
NA TRBJ2-7 NA TRBV5-1 TGCGCCAGCAGCCCTTACGAGCAGTACTTC CASSPYEQYF
NA TRBJ2-7 TRBD1 TRBV9 TGTGCCAGCAGCGGGGGGACAGGTCCCTACGAGCAGTACTTC CASSGGTGPYEQYF
once TRBJ2-5 NA TRBV7-9 TGTGCCAGCAGTACTCTTAAACCGGGAGAGACCCAGTACTTC CASSTLKPGETQYF
NA TRBJ1-6 NA TRBV6-1 TGTGCCAGCAGTGAGACTGCCTTGAGCTCCTATAATTCACCCCTCCACTTT CASSETALSSYNSPLHF
NA TRBJ2-5 TRBD2 TRBV28 TGTGCCAGCAGTTCTGGGACTAGCGGGAAGGTACGATCTCAGTACTTC CASSSGTSGKVRSQYF
NA TRBJ2-5 NA TRBV2 TGTGCCAGCAGGGACTTGGAGGGGGTGGTAGATGGGACCCAGTACTTC CASRDLEGVVDGTQYF